The T cell receptor (beta chain) described here comes from a study of control samples from healthy donors and cancer patients. TCRdb keeps only in-frame clones here, not all; method: immunoSEQ multiplex PCR. The table records roughly 80,000 clones, approximately 90% of them present only once. Trimming took 0 bases from V and 3 from J; bases not matched to a gene: 4. Germline V CDR1 and CDR2: LGHNA, YNFKEQ. This CDR3 comprises 17 residues. The specimen sequenced was PBMCs. The V and J genes are TRBV4-2 and TRBJ2-2; 10 bases align to TRBD2. The receptor was isolated from a woman aged 55-75 years with head and neck cancer. The chain's CDR3 is CASSQDGTSEDTGELFF. The CDR3 DNA sequence: TGTGCCAGCAGCCAAGACGGGACTAGCGAAGACACCGGGGAGCTGTTTTTT.